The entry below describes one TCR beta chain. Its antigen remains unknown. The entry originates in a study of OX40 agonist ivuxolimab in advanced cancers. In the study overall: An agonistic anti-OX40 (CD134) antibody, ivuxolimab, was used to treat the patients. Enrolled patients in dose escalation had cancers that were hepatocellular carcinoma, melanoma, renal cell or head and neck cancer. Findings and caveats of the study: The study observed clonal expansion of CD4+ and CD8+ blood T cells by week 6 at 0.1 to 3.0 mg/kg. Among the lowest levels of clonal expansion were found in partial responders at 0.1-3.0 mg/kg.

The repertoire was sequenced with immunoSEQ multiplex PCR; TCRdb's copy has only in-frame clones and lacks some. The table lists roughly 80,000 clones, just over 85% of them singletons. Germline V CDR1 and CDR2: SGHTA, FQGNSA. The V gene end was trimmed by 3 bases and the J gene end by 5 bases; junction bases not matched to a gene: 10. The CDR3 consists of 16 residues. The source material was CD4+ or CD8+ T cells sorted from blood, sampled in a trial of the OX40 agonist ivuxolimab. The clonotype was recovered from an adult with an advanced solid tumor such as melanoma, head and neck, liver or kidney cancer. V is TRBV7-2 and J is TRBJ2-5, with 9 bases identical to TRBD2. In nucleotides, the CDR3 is TGTGCCAGCAGCTTTCTATTGCGGGGGGGCCAGGAGACCCAGTACTTC. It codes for CASSFLLRGGQETQYF.